This T cell receptor beta chain was sequenced in a study of blood T cell repertoires in COVID-19. Overall study context: COVID-19 samples from acute and convalescent phases originated in the United States, Italy and Spain. PBMCs, B-cell-depleted T cells, or T cells provided the cDNA or gDNA that made up the material.

Study processing details: From reference gene primer amplification, estimates of nucleated cell counts were derived. Generated by immunoSEQ multiplex PCR, the TCRdb table keeps only in-frame clones and is missing some. The DNA gave D and trimming, while V, J and clone size come from that table. The table includes 85,000 to 100,000 clones, approximately 88% detected once. Germline V gene lookup returns CDR1 LNHNV and CDR2 YYDKDF (reference sequence). V lost 7 bases to trimming and J lost 4 bases; unmatched junction nucleotides: 5. The CDR3 is 13 residues long. Input material: peripheral blood. The source of this sequence is a woman aged 60-75 years with acute or convalescent COVID-19. This chain connects TRBV15 to TRBJ2-5; 8 bases are a match to TRBD1. Written as DNA, the CDR3 is TGTGCCACCAAGGCCAGGGGGCGAGAGACCCAGTACTTC. The encoded protein is CATKARGRETQYF.